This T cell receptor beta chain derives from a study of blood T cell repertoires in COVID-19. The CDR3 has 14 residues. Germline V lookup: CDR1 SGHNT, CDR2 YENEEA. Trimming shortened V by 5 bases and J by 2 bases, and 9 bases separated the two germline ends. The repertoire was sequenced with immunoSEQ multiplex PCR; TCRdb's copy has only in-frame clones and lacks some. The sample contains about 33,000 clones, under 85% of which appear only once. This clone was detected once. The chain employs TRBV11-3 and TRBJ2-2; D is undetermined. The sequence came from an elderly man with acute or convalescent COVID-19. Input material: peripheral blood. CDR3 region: CASSHRVNTGELFF. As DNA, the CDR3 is TGTGCCAGCAGCCACCGGGTTAACACCGGGGAGCTGTTTTTT.